These T cell receptor beta chains were read from a single sample in a study of blood T cells in healthy people across ages. One entry per CDR3 protein results from TCRdb running MiXCR on the 5' RACE reads. The table has hundreds of thousands of distinct CDR3 sequences, around 48% seen once. The sample consisted of blood. The receptors derive from a man younger than 45 in good health. The conserved cysteine and the conserved F or W are not part of the CDR3 here. D genes are given only for firm matches. Not every row has a clone size; where given, it reads once, few, many or a size class.

d_gene: .
abundance: .
v_gene: TRBV20-1
len: 8
CDR3aa: SAWGNEQF

d_gene: .
abundance: .
v_gene: TRBV9
len: 14
CDR3aa: ASSPPNGSSYNEQF

d_gene: .
abundance: once
v_gene: TRBV3-1
len: 12
CDR3aa: ASSRSRIGQPQH

d_gene: TRBD2
abundance: few
v_gene: TRBV28
len: 15
CDR3aa: ASRPGGAGVSYNEQF

d_gene: TRBD2
abundance: .
v_gene: TRBV20-1
len: 14
CDR3aa: SARGLAGGYAYEQY

d_gene: TRBD1
abundance: .
v_gene: TRBV20-1
len: 12
CDR3aa: SADGQAANSLLH

d_gene: .
abundance: few
v_gene: TRBV6-5
len: 12
CDR3aa: ASSRQRGPYEQY

d_gene: TRBD1
abundance: .
v_gene: TRBV7-9
len: 11
CDR3aa: ASSFAGGRGYT

d_gene: .
abundance: .
v_gene: TRBV7-9
len: 11
CDR3aa: ASSPFVNTEAF

d_gene: .
abundance: .
v_gene: TRBV5-1
len: 13
CDR3aa: ASSLEADSYNEQF

d_gene: .
abundance: .
v_gene: TRBV21-1
len: 10
CDR3aa: ASSIPHGEQY

d_gene: TRBD1
abundance: .
v_gene: TRBV27
len: 12
CDR3aa: ASSTGQEIDEQY

d_gene: .
abundance: few
v_gene: TRBV29-1
len: 11
CDR3aa: SYRTDYSYEQY

d_gene: .
abundance: .
v_gene: TRBV6-2/TRBV6-3
len: 12
CDR3aa: ASKNPQGTDTQY

d_gene: TRBD1
abundance: .
v_gene: TRBV3-1
len: 15
CDR3aa: ASSQDPAGGVGDTQY

d_gene: TRBD1
abundance: .
v_gene: TRBV29-1
len: 10
CDR3aa: SVRQGYTEAF

d_gene: TRBD2
abundance: few
v_gene: TRBV5-4
len: 15
CDR3aa: ASTNWKVLAAQDTQY

d_gene: TRBD2
abundance: .
v_gene: TRBV20-1
len: 11
CDR3aa: SATSGTSHEQF

d_gene: .
abundance: many
v_gene: TRBV9
len: 11
CDR3aa: ASSVAQAYEQY

d_gene: TRBD2
abundance: once
v_gene: TRBV28
len: 15
CDR3aa: ASSFVASGGAGDTQY